This record covers a single T cell receptor (beta chain). The data derive from a study of shared clonotypes between healthy human individuals. The assay was immunoSEQ multiplex PCR, and TCRdb's table has in-frame clones only and misses some. The sample has under 150,000 clones; 55% to 80% are singletons. There are 18 residues in the CDR3. Germline V CDR1 and CDR2: SGHNT, YYREEE (reference sequence). The J segment lost 0 bases and the V segment lost 3 bases, leaving 7 bases of the junction unmatched. Input material: memory CD8+ T cells sorted from blood. As to subset: CD45RO+ cells pooled with CCR7-negative TemRA cells. This chain uses TRBV5-4 with TRBJ2-7; 15 nucleotides match TRBD2. The receptor's source is a woman in her twenties or thirties in good health. The CDR3, as DNA: TGTGCCAGCAGCTCCGGGACTAGCGGGAGGCCCTTCTCCTACGAGCAGTACTTC. Encoded protein: CASSSGTSGRPFSYEQYF.